This entry is about one T cell receptor beta chain. This clonotype ranks as medium-sized (0.01 to 0.1%) by frequency alone, as no count is recorded. No antigen is known for it. Library preparation used the iRepertoire multiplex PCR system with TCR subtype-specific primers for both bulk and single-cell sequencing. Multiplex PCR with primers aimed at the V, D and J gene regions produced the bulk TCR beta libraries. Roughly 95-500 ng of RNA per sample served as input for bulk TCR library preparation. An Illumina MiSeq was used to sequence the bulk TCR beta amplicons. The authors' analysis ran thus. Quality control steps removed sample misassignments and low-quality sequencing reads. CDR3 was defined as the amino acids between the V-gene Y[YFLI]C motif and the J-segment [FW]GXGT motif. The IMGT database was followed for TRBV and TRBJ gene assignments and CDR3 clonotypes. TRBV expression in each sample was normalized to the mean expression of the same gene in PBMC from about 45 healthy donors. TCRdb reprocessed the reads, and each CDR3 protein sequence is entered once, without DNA. TCRdb, rather than the study authors, made the V and J calls. The sample's clone listing holds about 2,000 distinct CDR3 sequences. The ten largest make up around 20% of the sample.

These data belong to a study of T cells in severe cutaneous drug reactions (dated by TCRdb to the late 2010s). Study-wide context: Between the early 2010s and the late 2010s, patients were recruited from Taiwan, Thailand and a European registry network. Enrollment was limited to patients whose SJS/TEN or DRESS diagnosis was probable or definite according to RegiSCAR criteria. The culprit drug was assigned using the Naranjo algorithm and the ALDEN drug causality algorithm. Biological samples, such as blister fluids/cells and PBMC, were collected from patients during the acute or recovery stage. The study combined bulk TCR sequencing with single-cell sequencing, quantitative PCR validation, functional assays and transgenic mouse experiments. To build the libraries, iRepertoire multiplex PCR was used, and the authors pointed to a comparison in which iRepertoire and 5' RACE methods, with or without UMI, captured abundant clonotypes similarly. Points the paper makes about the study in general: The authors stated that further study is still needed to find out whether the public TCR applies more generally to SJS/TEN caused by other drugs. Although undetectable or scarce in tolerant-control and healthy-donor PBMC, a public TCRbeta CDR3 was found in all seven CBZ-SJS/TEN blister samples, at a mean of roughly 13%. A strong increase in TRBV12-4 usage was observed in CBZ-SJS/TEN patients, with averages of about 32% in blister cells and 4% to 5% in PBMC.

Spanning cysteine to phenylalanine, the CDR3 consists of 13 amino acids. The record lacks a DNA sequence. The germline V gene provides CDR1 MNHNS and CDR2 SASEGT. The donors whose samples were sequenced had carbamazepine-induced Stevens-Johnson syndrome or toxic epidermal necrolysis (CBZ-SJS/TEN). Peripheral blood repertoires came from CBZ-SJS/TEN patients of Han Chinese (about 5) and European (about six) origin. To search for drug-specific clonotypes, the T cell receptor repertoires of patients with drug-induced severe cutaneous adverse reactions were profiled by next-generation sequencing. RNA was isolated either from blister cells of skin lesions or from peripheral blood mononuclear cells.

The rearrangement joined TRBV6-1 to TRBJ2-2. The sequencing input was PBMCs. This clonotype was sampled from a human donor with Stevens-Johnson syndrome, a severe cutaneous drug reaction. The CDR3 protein sequence reads: CASRPPNTGELFF.